This TCR beta chain was captured in a study of blood T cell repertoires in COVID-19. On the study more broadly: PBMCs, B-cell-depleted T cells, or T cells provided the cDNA or gDNA that made up the material.

Generated by immunoSEQ multiplex PCR, the TCRdb table keeps only in-frame clones and is missing some. Here the sample spans 450,000 to 500,000 clones, 70% to 90% being singletons. CDR1 and CDR2 (germline): MNHEY, SVGAGI. This CDR3 comprises 14 residues. V dropped 7 bases and J dropped 3; count of bases not matched to a gene: 8. Sequenced sample: peripheral blood. The chain couples TRBV6-5 to TRBJ1-2; 7 nucleotides agree with TRBD1. This receptor was identified in a human donor in a cohort sampled during active COVID-19. CDR3 sequence reads: CASKRQGADYGYTF. DNA for the CDR3: TGTGCCAGCAAAAGACAGGGTGCCGACTATGGCTACACCTTC.